This record covers a single T cell receptor (beta chain). No antigen is known for it. A read error is likely, as this CDR3 ends without the conserved phenylalanine or tryptophan. The treatment is: roughly 11-day PBMC culture with coronavirus spike peptide pools or control peptides (ViraFEST assay). ViraFEST grew antigen-specific T cells using peptide pools, then sequenced TCRs. Half of the medium was exchanged for fresh IL-2 medium, first on day 3 and then on day 7. This sample is drawn from a study of vaccination and CD4 T cells after COVID-19. Study-level information: Stimuli were overlapping spike peptide pools of SARS-CoV-2 and three common cold coronaviruses (HCoV-NL63, HCoV-OC43, HCoV-229E). Treatment of control cultures consisted of a CEFX pool, an HIV-1 Nef pool, or no peptide.

This CDR3 spans 15 amino acids. The germline V gene encodes CDR1 DFQATT and CDR2 SNEGSKA (reference sequence). Trimming removed 0 bases at V and 0 bases at J, with 11 bases between. The Oncomine TCR Beta short-read assay sequenced DNA from cultured CD4+ T cells. TCRdb itself ran the PCR reads through MiXCR, one entry per CDR3 protein. The sample has about 15,000 distinct CDR3 sequences; around 48% are singletons. Sample: CD4+ T cells from blood, cultured in vitro. The receptor's source is a human donor who had recovered from COVID-19. This sequence joins TRBV20-1 and TRBJ1-1, with a weak D call TRBD1 (5 bases). CDR3 in amino acids: CSARDSGRMNTEAFL. The CDR3 bases are TGCAGTGCTAGAGACTCAGGGAGAATGAACACTGAAGCTTTCCTT.